Detailed here is one TCR beta chain. This record comes from a study of cytomegalovirus exposure and HLA in healthy donors. The PCR made use of 60 Vbeta and 13 Jbeta primers. Method: immunoSEQ multiplex PCR; TCRdb's copy keeps in-frame clones and lacks some. This sample's clone table lists 100,000 or so clones. This CDR3 contains 15 residues. Germline V lookup: CDR1 SNHLY, CDR2 FYNNEI. V lost 6 bases to trimming and J lost 3 bases; unmatched junction nucleotides: 5. The sequenced material came from PBMCs. The origin of this receptor is a woman under 40 in good health and CMV-seronegative. The gene calls are TRBV2 and TRBJ2-2, with 9 bases matching TRBD1. CDR3 in amino acids: CASSSGQGYTGELFF. CDR3 DNA: TGTGCCAGCAGCTCGGGACAGGGTTACACCGGGGAGCTGTTTTTT.